Each of the 18 T cell receptor beta chains below was sequenced from the same sample in a study of T-cell reconstitution after alpha-beta-depleted transplantation in children. Unique molecular identifiers were built into the TCRbeta library. TCRdb reprocessed the PCR reads via MiXCR and lists one record per CDR3 protein. This table holds a few hundred thousand distinct CDR3 sequences, 20% to 30% found once. This sample comprised PBMCs, obtained before TCRalphabeta/CD19-depleted stem cell transplant. The receptors were gathered from a boy in the first two years of life with Wiskott-Aldrich syndrome, due to receive a stem cell transplant.

This clonotype was seen only a few times. The rearrangement uses TRBV20-1 and TRBJ2-3, with D possibly matching TRBD2 (5 bases). Trimming removed 5 bases at V and 8 bases at J, with 11 bases between. Looked up from germline, CDR1 is DFQATT and CDR2 is SNEGSKA (reference sequence). This CDR3 spans 11 amino acids. The CDR3 reads CSAPLGGTQYF. CDR3 DNA sequence: TGCAGTGCTCCATTAGGAGGTACGCAGTATTTT.

Only a few counts were recorded for this clonotype. The V and J genes are TRBV12-3 or TRBV12-4 and TRBJ1-3, with TRBD1 identical over 9 bases. CDR3 length: 15 residues. V lost 2 bases to trimming and J lost 8 bases; unmatched junction nucleotides: 7. In DNA form, the CDR3 reads TGTGCCAGCAGTTTATTACAGGGGGCAAGGGACACCATATATTTT. It specifies CASSLLQGARDTIYF.

The chain employs TRBV20-1 and TRBJ2-1, with 7 bases aligning to TRBD1. Germline trimming cut 3 bases from V and 4 bases from J; bases unmatched to any gene: 9. CDR1 and CDR2 (germline): DFQATT, SNEGSKA (reference sequence). The CDR3 runs 15 residues. Here the CDR3 DNA reads TGCAGTGCTAGTATGATGGCAGGGGGTTACAATGAGCAGTTCTTC. Translated, it gives CSASMMAGGYNEQFF.

The chain carries TRBV27 and TRBJ2-1; tentatively, D is TRBD1 (5 bases). V was pared by 5 bases and J by 6 bases, with 11 bases between. The CDR3 runs 13 residues. Looked up from germline, CDR1 is MNHEY and CDR2 is SMNVEV (reference sequence). The CDR3 sequence is CASSPKTANEQFF. The CDR3 DNA follows: TGTGCCAGCAGTCCAAAGACAGCCAATGAGCAGTTCTTC.

The J gene is TRBJ2-3, the V gene TRBV20-1; 7 positions match TRBD2. CDR3 length: 14 amino acids. Germline-derived CDR1 and CDR2 are DFQATT and SNEGSKA (reference sequence). With V trimmed by 1 base and J by 6 bases, 7 bases remained unmatched. CDR3 coding DNA: TGCAGTGCTAGAGTCCCAGGGAGGGAGGATACGCAGTATTTT. Its translation is CSARVPGREDTQYF.

The genes are TRBV28 and TRBJ2-4; D is uncertain. The CDR3 is made up of 15 amino acids. Germline lookup yields CDR1 MDHEN and CDR2 SYDVKM. Trimming removed 6 bases from V and 1 base from J, with 13 bases in between. The CDR3 nucleotides are TGTGCCAGCAGCCTGTGGGCTGATGCCAAAAACATTCAGTACTTC. This gives the protein CASSLWADAKNIQYF.

This clonotype was seen more than once but under ten times. The V and J genes are TRBV5-1 and TRBJ1-4; 9 bases agree with TRBD1. CDR1 and CDR2 from the germline V gene are SGHRS and YFSETQ. Trimming at V came to 4 bases and at J to 6 bases, leaving 4 bases not matched to a gene. The CDR3 has 14 residues. Written as DNA, the CDR3 is TGCGCCAGCAGCCCCCGGGACAGGGATGAAAAACTGTTTTTT. It codes for CASSPRDRDEKLFF. The variable domain in full, completed from reference TRBV5-1 and TRBJ1-4, reads KAGVTQTPRYLIKTRGQQVTLSCSPISGHRSVSWYQQTPGQGLQFLFEYFSETQRNKGNFPGRFSGRQFSNSRSEMNVSTLELGDSALYLCASSPRDRDEKLFFGSGTQLSVL.

The count of this clonotype is one. The chain employs TRBV24-1 and TRBJ2-3; tentatively, D is TRBD1 (5 bases). Germline V gene sequence: CDR1 KGHDR, CDR2 SFDVKD. This CDR3 is 14 amino acids long. Trimming cost V 7 bases and J 8 bases, with 18 bases left between them. The CDR3 DNA reads TGTGCCACCAGAGCCGGGTCTAAGGGGCCTACGCAGTATTTT. It codes for CATRAGSKGPTQYF.

This sequence joins TRBV20-1 and TRBJ2-5, with D maybe TRBD2 (5 bases). The CDR3 extends over 13 amino acids. The germline CDR1 and CDR2 sequences are DFQATT and SNEGSKA (reference sequence). The V end lost 3 bases, the J end lost 1 base, and 9 bases lay between the germline ends. In nucleotides, the CDR3 is TGCAGTGCTAGTCAAGGGAGCCAAGAGACCCAGTACTTC. This sequence encodes CSASQGSQETQYF.

The V and J genes are TRBV5-1 and TRBJ2-2; 7 bases map to TRBD2. Germline V gives CDR1 SGHRS, CDR2 YFSETQ. V shed 7 bases and J 4 bases; nucleotides not matched to a gene: 4. The CDR3 is 13 amino acids. DNA of the CDR3: TGCGCCAGCCGGACTAGGGGCACCGGGGAGCTGTTTTTT. This encodes CASRTRGTGELFF.

The J gene is TRBJ1-3, the V gene TRBV10-3; a possible D gene is TRBD1 (6 bases). Germline V CDR1 and CDR2: ENHRY, SYGVKD. The CDR3 length is 16 residues. The germline V and J ends were trimmed by 7 bases and 3 bases, with 19 bases remaining between them. CDR3 nucleotides: TGTGCCATCACCTCCAACAGGGTTGTGGGTGGAAACACCATATATTTT. Translation: CAITSNRVVGGNTIYF.

This sequence joins TRBV7-9 and TRBJ2-5, with D perhaps matching TRBD1 (5 bases). Germline V CDR1 and CDR2: SEHNR, FQNEAQ (reference sequence). The CDR3 runs 13 residues. Trimming took 2 bases from V and 6 from J, leaving 10 bases between them. The CDR3 nucleotides are TGTGCCAGCAGCTTATCAGGGCAGCAGACCCAGTACTTC. The encoded protein is CASSLSGQQTQYF.

This chain connects TRBV19 to TRBJ2-3, with 10 positions matching TRBD2. The CDR3 has 15 amino acids. In germline, CDR1 is LNHDA, CDR2 SQIVND (reference sequence). Trimming took 2 bases from V and 3 from J; bases not matched to a gene: 2. In nucleotides, the CDR3 is TGTGCCAGTAGTATACTAGCGGGAGCGACAGATACGCAGTATTTT. This encodes CASSILAGATDTQYF.

V and J are TRBV7-6 and TRBJ2-3; the D call may be TRBD1 or TRBD2 (5 bases each). This CDR3 contains 13 residues. The germline V gene has CDR1 SGHVS and CDR2 FNYEAQ. Trimming cost V 5 bases and J 10 bases, with 16 bases left between them. The CDR3: CASSQFSLGAQYF. In DNA form, the CDR3 reads TGTGCCAGCAGCCAATTTAGCCTGGGGGCGCAGTATTTT.

This clonotype was detected a few times. The V call is TRBV24-1, the J call TRBJ2-3, with 12 bases identical to TRBD2. The germline V gene has CDR1 KGHDR and CDR2 SFDVKD. The V and J ends lost 2 bases and 4 bases, in that order; junction bases with no gene match: 3. The CDR3 contains 16 residues. CDR3: CATSDSGTSGPDTQYF. The CDR3 nucleotides read TGTGCCACCAGTGATTCCGGGACTAGCGGGCCAGATACGCAGTATTTT.

This sequence joins TRBV27 and TRBJ2-1; TRBD2 is a possible D gene (6 bases). Per the germline V gene, CDR1 is MNHEY and CDR2 is SMNVEV (reference sequence). This CDR3 contains 16 residues. Trimming took off 1 base at V and 4 bases at J, with 14 bases between the two ends. The CDR3: CASSLLGGAYYNEQFF. The CDR3 coding sequence is TGTGCCAGCAGTTTATTAGGAGGGGCATATTACAATGAGCAGTTCTTC.

There are a few counts of this clonotype. CDR3 bases: TGTGCCAGCAGCGCAGGGGTCGGGCGCCAAGAGACCCAGTACTTC. Its translation is CASSAGVGRQETQYF. The chain has TRBV9 and TRBJ2-5, with a tentative D call TRBD1 (6 bases). CDR1 and CDR2 from the germline V gene are SGDLS and YYNGEE. Trimming stripped 3 bases from V and 1 base from J, with 13 bases between. CDR3 length: 15 amino acids.

This clonotype appeared a few times. The rearrangement joins TRBV28 to TRBJ2-1; TRBD1 might be the D (6 bases). This CDR3 contains 15 residues. Deletions cut 4 bases from V and 1 base from J, with 11 bases between. The V gene's germline CDR1 is MDHEN and CDR2 SYDVKM. The DNA for the CDR3 is TGTGCCAGCAGTTCCGACAGGTATTCCTACAATGAGCAGTTCTTC. Translating it yields CASSSDRYSYNEQFF.